The source of this T cell receptor (beta chain) is a study of Graves' ophthalmopathy and Graves' hyperthyroidism. Where ophthalmopathy was absent within 18 months of follow-up, hyperthyroidism was stable. CDR3 regions of TCR beta were amplified from RNA transcripts. RT-PCR was first run with HTBI primers, then multiplex PCR in a second round. TCRdb reprocessed the multiplex PCR reads with MiXCR, giving one entry per CDR3 protein. This sample has 600,000 to 650,000 distinct CDR3 sequences, with about a fifth found just once. Study-wide findings and caveats: The authors also found most expanded thyroid clonotypes above 0.001 frequency in blood. An approximately 83% specificity and 87.88% sensitivity were achieved by a 13-signature model that separated ophthalmopathy from stable hyperthyroidism.

This clonotype has just one count. The antigen remains unidentified. The CDR3 is made up of 12 amino acids. Trimming stripped 6 bases from V and 3 bases from J, with 8 bases between. Germline V gene lookup returns CDR1 MNHEY and CDR2 SVGEGT. The clonotype was recovered from a young woman with stable Graves' hyperthyroidism. Some clones in this sample may be carry-over from other donors' samples. This rearrangement joins TRBV6-2 or TRBV6-3 to TRBJ1-2; D is ambiguous. Material for sequencing was peripheral blood. The CDR3 DNA follows: TGTGCCAGCAGCAACAGCTACTATGGCTACACCTTC. It translates to CASSNSYYGYTF.